These T cell receptor beta chains were read from a single sample in a study of T-cell memory formation after mild COVID-19. TCRdb recomputed calls from the 5' RACE reads with MiXCR, one row per CDR3 protein. The sample shows under 90,000 distinct CDR3 sequences, over 11% of them seen only once. The sequenced material came from PBMCs or a T cell subset sorted from them (not recorded which). These receptor sequences come from an adult woman who had mild COVID-19 (a few samples of this study predate the infection). Cell type and time point are not known. CDR3s leave out the opening cysteine and the closing phenylalanine or tryptophan. The order of the fields is V gene, CDR3 length, J gene, CDR3 protein.

V: TRBV6-6; length: 9; J: TRBJ1-1; CDR3: ASLGGTEAF
V: TRBV3-1; length: 13; J: TRBJ2-7; CDR3: ASSAGMDSSYEQY
V: TRBV7-3; length: 10; J: TRBJ2-2; CDR3: ASSRRAGELF
V: TRBV28; length: 12; J: TRBJ2-1; CDR3: ASSYRGPPEEQF
V: TRBV6-2/TRBV6-3; length: 12; J: TRBJ1-6; CDR3: ASSWGAGVSPLH
V: TRBV20-1; length: 12; J: TRBJ1-2; CDR3: SVPIRDPNYGYT
V: TRBV19; length: 12; J: TRBJ2-7; CDR3: ASSISSGTYEQY
V: TRBV2; length: 11; J: TRBJ1-2; CDR3: ASRAAGNYGYT
V: TRBV4-2; length: 17; J: TRBJ2-3; CDR3: ASSQDPPGRAGVTDTQY
V: TRBV27; length: 11; J: TRBJ1-2; CDR3: ASSLLQGDGYT
V: TRBV20-1; length: 13; J: TRBJ2-7; CDR3: SAGTSGSPLDEQY
V: TRBV18; length: 11; J: TRBJ2-7; CDR3: ASSPGDAYEQY
V: TRBV6-2/TRBV6-3; length: 10; J: TRBJ2-1; CDR3: ASSNYGNEQF
V: TRBV4-1; length: 14; J: TRBJ2-7; CDR3: ASSRRFPRGTGEQY
V: TRBV9; length: 9; J: TRBJ2-2; CDR3: ASSGAGELF
V: TRBV3-1; length: 11; J: TRBJ1-2; CDR3: ASSKGRTDGYT
V: TRBV19; length: 14; J: TRBJ2-3; CDR3: ASSTGLAGGADTQY
V: TRBV24-1; length: 14; J: TRBJ2-6; CDR3: ATSDPTREGANVLT
V: TRBV12-3/TRBV12-4; length: 11; J: TRBJ2-5; CDR3: ASTFSGSETQY
V: TRBV7-9; length: 9; J: TRBJ2-1; CDR3: ASSQGGEQF
V: TRBV29-1; length: 15; J: TRBJ2-1; CDR3: SVGRDRGLSRYNEQF
V: TRBV6-2/TRBV6-3; length: 13; J: TRBJ1-4; CDR3: ASSPGTARSEKLF
V: TRBV7-6; length: 15; J: TRBJ2-7; CDR3: ASSPRAGTGSSYEQY
V: TRBV6-4; length: 11; J: TRBJ2-3; CDR3: ASSDSGPDTQY
V: TRBV11-2; length: 16; J: TRBJ2-2; CDR3: ASSLDGWGQGPTGELF
V: TRBV3-1; length: 15; J: TRBJ2-2; CDR3: ASSPKEKAGATGELF
V: TRBV4-1; length: 10; J: TRBJ2-7; CDR3: ASSNSFYEQY
V: TRBV6-5; length: 17; J: TRBJ2-3; CDR3: ASSLLAGGHVPSTDTQY
V: TRBV5-1; length: 13; J: TRBJ2-3; CDR3: ASSFGQSSTDTQY
V: TRBV7-9; length: 15; J: TRBJ2-6; CDR3: ATRFEQGRSGANVLT
V: TRBV6-1; length: 13; J: TRBJ2-5; CDR3: ASIRFGQVEETQY
V: TRBV12-3/TRBV12-4; length: 13; J: TRBJ2-3; CDR3: ASSFQGPSTDTQY
V: TRBV9; length: 14; J: TRBJ2-1; CDR3: ASSVGGESSYNEQF
V: TRBV3-1; length: 16; J: TRBJ2-2; CDR3: ASSQFPVLGGGTGELF
V: TRBV12-3/TRBV12-4; length: 13; J: TRBJ1-3; CDR3: ASSLSGAAGNTIY
V: TRBV4-3; length: 13; J: TRBJ1-2; CDR3: ASSQELGAHYGYT